Following are 20 T cell receptor beta chains from one sample sequenced in a study of control samples from healthy donors and cancer patients (dated by TCRdb to 2020 to 2022). Libraries came from the immunoSEQ multiplex PCR assay. TCRdb stores this immuneACCESS table with in-frame sequences only. Part of the clones is absent; in the studies checked, under half of the shortfall reflects unresolved V genes, and no reason is known for the rest. This sample comprises 120,000 or so clones, about 93% of them detected only once. The biggest ten clones account for over 1.5% of the sample. Sequenced input: PBMCs. These receptors were obtained from a man between 50 and 59 years old with head and neck cancer.

The gene calls are TRBV5-1 and TRBJ1-5, with 9 bases fitting TRBD1. Germline values: CDR1 SGHRS, CDR2 YFSETQ. The CDR3 runs to 17 residues. V was pared by 4 bases and J by 1 base, with 9 bases of the junction left unmatched. In DNA form, the CDR3 reads TGCGCCAGCAGCCCCGGGACAGGGAAGAGCAGCAATCAGCCCCAGCATTTT. Translating it yields CASSPGTGKSSNQPQHF.

About this clone itself: At one of its ends the junction is not consistent with the germline gene, which may arise from a read error. The V call is TRBV3-1 (or the pseudogene TRBV3-2), the J call TRBJ2-5; D not resolved. Per the germline V gene, CDR1 is LGHDT and CDR2 is YNNKEL (reference sequence). This CDR3 contains 14 residues. CDR3 in amino acids: CASSQDVIQETQYF. CDR3 DNA: TGTGCCAGCAGCCAAGATGTCATCCAAGAAACCCAGTACTTC.

V gene TRBV28 combines with J gene TRBJ1-4; perhaps TRBD1 as D (6 bases). The CDR3 consists of 17 residues. The germline V and J ends were trimmed by 5 bases and 0 bases, with 16 bases remaining between them. CDR1 is MDHEN, CDR2 SYDVKM, per germline. The CDR3 spells CASSTRGGTTTNEKLFF. CDR3 DNA: TGTGCCAGCAGTACACGAGGGGGAACTACAACTAATGAAAAACTGTTTTTT.

The V gene is TRBV2, the J gene TRBJ1-2; TRBD1 is a possible D gene (6 bases). The CDR3 sequence is 16 residues long. V lost 7 bases to trimming and J lost 3 bases, with 21 bases between them. Germline CDR1 is SNHLY and CDR2 is FYNNEI. CDR3 loop: CASNKQELGGYYGYTF. CDR3 DNA: TGTGCCAGCAACAAACAGGAATTGGGGGGCTACTATGGCTACACCTTC.

The chain employs TRBV24-1 and TRBJ2-1, with a possible D match to TRBD1 (7 bases). The V end lost 0 bases, the J end lost 7 bases, and 12 bases lay between the germline ends. The CDR3 consists of 15 residues. The germline V gene has CDR1 KGHDR and CDR2 SFDVKD. The CDR3 DNA is TGTGCCACCAGTGATTTGGCGGGACAGAAGAATGAGCAGTTCTTC. It specifies CATSDLAGQKNEQFF.

V usage is TRBV12-3 or TRBV12-4 and J usage is TRBJ2-4; no firm D call. This CDR3 spans 13 amino acids. V was clipped by 5 bases and J by 0 bases, with 5 bases between them. CDR3 sequence (DNA): TGTGCCAGCAGTCCATTAGCCAAAAACATTCAGTACTTC. Translation gives CASSPLAKNIQYF.

CDR3 in DNA: TGTGCCACCAGCAGAGATCAGGCAGATACGCAGTATTTT. This encodes CATSRDQADTQYF. The J gene is TRBJ2-3, the V gene TRBV15; D gene unclear. V lost 0 bases and J 4 bases, leaving 5 bases between the germline ends. The length of the CDR3 is 13 residues. Germline assignment: CDR1 LNHNV and CDR2 YYDKDF (reference sequence).

The gene calls are TRBV18 and TRBJ2-6; D not resolved. Germline loops: CDR1 KGHSH, CDR2 LQKENI. V was pared by 2 bases and J by 0 bases, with 14 bases between. The CDR3 is 18 amino acids. CDR3 coding DNA: TGTGCCAGCTCACCAATTGCCAGCGAAAGCTCTGGGGCCAACGTCCTGACTTTC. Protein: CASSPIASESSGANVLTF.

This clone was counted only a few times. The chain employs TRBV5-4 and TRBJ2-3; TRBD1 aligns across 9 bases. With V trimmed by 4 bases and J by 2 bases, 8 bases remained unmatched. Germline CDR1 and CDR2: SGHNT and YYREEE (reference sequence). The CDR3 sequence is 16 residues long. CDR3 sequence: CASSRRDRASTDTQYF. Written as DNA, the CDR3 is TGTGCCAGCAGCCGGAGGGACAGGGCCTCCACAGATACGCAGTATTTT.

The chain is built from TRBV29-1 and TRBJ2-5; D remains unclear. This CDR3 contains 13 residues. V lost 7 bases, J lost 5 bases, and 17 bases lay in between. Germline V CDR1 and CDR2: SQVTM, ANQGSEA. This chain's CDR3 is CSARPPAAETQYF. The CDR3 DNA reads as TGCAGCGCGCGGCCCCCGGCGGCGGAGACCCAGTACTTC.

The chain carries TRBV5-6 and TRBJ1-5; a possible D gene is TRBD1 (6 bases). The CDR3 sequence is 15 residues long. Germline assignment: CDR1 SGHDT and CDR2 YYEEEE. V shed 5 bases and J shed 4 bases, with 16 bases lying between them. The CDR3: CASREQGQRNQPQHF. CDR3 nucleotides: TGTGCCAGCAGGGAACAGGGTCAAAGGAATCAGCCCCAGCATTTT.

This rearrangement joins TRBV28 to TRBJ1-5; D remains ambiguous. The germline V gene has CDR1 MDHEN and CDR2 SYDVKM. This CDR3 has 13 residues. Trimming pared 2 bases from V and 10 bases from J, leaving 12 bases between. CDR3 loop: CASSLATNLPQHF. CDR3 in DNA: TGTGCCAGCAGTTTAGCCACCAACCTCCCCCAGCATTTT.

About this clone: A much larger clone differs from this one at a single base, so this may be a read error. This chain uses TRBV13 with TRBJ2-7; D is unclear. This CDR3 region has 11 residues. The V gene's germline CDR1 is PRHDT and CDR2 FYEKMQ (reference sequence). V was shortened by 4 bases and J by 3 bases, with 4 bases between the two germline ends. This CDR3 reads CASSSYYEQYF. The DNA of the CDR3 is TGTGCCAGCAGCTCCTACTACGAGCAGTACTTC.

As to this clone: The junction does not match germline at one end; this may be a read error. V is TRBV27 and J is TRBJ2-5; 9 nucleotides match TRBD1. The CDR3 extends over 13 amino acids. Germline CDR1 reads MNHEY; CDR2 reads SMNVEV (reference sequence). CDR3 nucleotides: TGTGCCAGCAGTTTCAAAACCCGGGACAGGGTTCACTTC. It translates to CASSFKTRDRVHF.

This clone is a singleton in its sample. The DNA of the CDR3 is TGCGCCAGCAGCCCCGGGACAGGTTCCTACGAGCAGTACTTC. Translated, it gives CASSPGTGSYEQYF. The chain links TRBV4-3 to TRBJ2-7; 8 nucleotides line up with TRBD1. J was trimmed by 1 base and V by 4 bases; bases with no gene match: 3. The V gene's germline CDR1 is LGHNA and CDR2 YSLEER. This CDR3 has 14 amino acids.

DNA of the CDR3: TGCGCCAGCAGCCACGGACAGTCCAACTATGGCTACACCTTC. It encodes CASSHGQSNYGYTF. The chain carries TRBV5-1 and TRBJ1-2, with a possible D match to TRBD1 (6 bases). Germline loops: CDR1 SGHRS, CDR2 YFSETQ. The CDR3 covers 14 residues. The V gene lost 4 bases and the J gene lost 2 bases, with 12 bases spanning the gap.

The chain combines TRBV28 with TRBJ2-5; 12 bases are shared with TRBD2. Trimming removed 5 bases from V and 2 bases from J; junction bases left unmatched: 9. Germline values: CDR1 MDHEN, CDR2 SYDVKM. There are 17 residues in the CDR3. The CDR3: CASSTPASGGGQETQYF. The CDR3 DNA follows: TGTGCCAGCAGTACCCCCGCTAGCGGGGGGGGACAAGAGACCCAGTACTTC. Filled out from reference TRBV28 and TRBJ2-5, the complete variable domain reads DVKVTQSSRYLVKRTGEKVFLECVQDMDHENMFWYRQDPGLGLRLIYFSYDVKMKEKGDIPEGYSVSREKKERFSLILESASTNQTSMYLCASSTPASGGGQETQYFGPGTRLLVL.

The chain uses TRBV29-1 and TRBJ1-1; tentatively, D is TRBD1 (6 bases). In germline, CDR1 is SQVTM, CDR2 ANQGSEA. Trimming cost V 6 bases and J 10 bases, with 12 bases left between them. The CDR3 is made up of 10 amino acids. CDR3 nucleotides: TGCAGCGTGGCCGACAGGAGAGCTTTCTTT. This sequence encodes CSVADRRAFF.

The chain is built from TRBV6-5 and TRBJ2-7; 10 nucleotides agree with TRBD1. Unmatched junction bases numbered 7, after V lost 6 bases and J lost 2 bases. The CDR3 has 15 residues. Germline V lookup: CDR1 MNHEY, CDR2 SVGAGI. CDR3 coding DNA: TGTGCCAGCAGGGGCCCCGGGACAGGGGCCTACGAGCAGTACTTC. Translated: CASRGPGTGAYEQYF.

This clone occurred once. For the CDR3, the DNA is TGTGCCAGCAGCGGACAGGGAAGCTCCTACGAGCAGTACTTC. This codes for CASSGQGSSYEQYF. This chain joins TRBV5-4 and TRBJ2-7, with 8 bases fitting TRBD1. This CDR3 is 14 amino acids long. Germline CDR1 SGHNT, CDR2 YYREEE (reference sequence). J was trimmed by 0 bases and V by 4 bases; bases with no gene match: 3.